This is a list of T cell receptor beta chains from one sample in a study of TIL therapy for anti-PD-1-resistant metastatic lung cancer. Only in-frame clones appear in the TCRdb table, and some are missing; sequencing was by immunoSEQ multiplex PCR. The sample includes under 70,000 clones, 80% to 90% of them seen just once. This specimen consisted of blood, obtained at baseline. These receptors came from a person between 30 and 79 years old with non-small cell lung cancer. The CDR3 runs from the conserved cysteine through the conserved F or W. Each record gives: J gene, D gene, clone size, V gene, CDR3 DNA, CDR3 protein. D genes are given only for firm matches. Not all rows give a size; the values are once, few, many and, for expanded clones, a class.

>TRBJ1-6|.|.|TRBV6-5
TGTGCCAGCAGCATGCGGGGTTCACCCCTCCACTTT
CASSMRGSPLHF
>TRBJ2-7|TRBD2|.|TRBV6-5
TGTGCCAGCAGTTCTACCCGGAGCGGGAGGGCCTACGAGCAGTACTTC
CASSSTRSGRAYEQYF
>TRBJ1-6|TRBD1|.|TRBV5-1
TGCGCCAGCAGCCTTGACAGGGAGCATTCACCCCTCCACTTT
CASSLDREHSPLHF
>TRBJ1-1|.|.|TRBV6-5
TGTGCCAGCAGTTACGGATGGGGCACCAACACTGAAGCTTTCTTT
CASSYGWGTNTEAFF
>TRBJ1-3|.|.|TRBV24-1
TGTGCCACCAGTGATCCTAAGGGCCCGTCTGGAAACACCATATATTTT
CATSDPKGPSGNTIYF
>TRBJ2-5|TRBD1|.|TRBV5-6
TGTGCCAGCAGACTCACCCCGACAGGGCAAGAGACCCAGTACTTC
CASRLTPTGQETQYF
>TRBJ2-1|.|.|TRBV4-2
TGTGCCAGCAGCCAAGACGAACCACATAGTCGGGGCTACAATGAGCAGTTCTTC
CASSQDEPHSRGYNEQFF
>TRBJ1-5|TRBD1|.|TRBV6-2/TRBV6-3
TGTGCCAGCAGTTCTCCACGACAGGGGGGCAATCAGCCCCAGCATTTT
CASSSPRQGGNQPQHF
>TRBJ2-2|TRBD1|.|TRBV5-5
TGTGCCAGCATGTTTAGACAGGGGGCTTCCGGGGAGCTGTTTTTT
CASMFRQGASGELFF
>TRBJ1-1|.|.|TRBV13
TGTGCCAGCAGCGCCGGGACGGGGACCGTAGGGGCTGAAGCTTTCTTT
CASSAGTGTVGAEAFF
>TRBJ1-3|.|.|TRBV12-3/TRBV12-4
TGTGCCAGCAGTTTAGGGACAGCAAACACCATATATTTT
CASSLGTANTIYF
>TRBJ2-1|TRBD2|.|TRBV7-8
TGTGCCAGCAGCTTAGTAAGGCTAGCGGGATCCCTTTCCTACAATGAGCAGTTCTTC
CASSLVRLAGSLSYNEQFF
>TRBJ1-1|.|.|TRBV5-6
TGTGCCAGCAGCTTCCCGACAGCGAACACTGAAGCTTTCTTT
CASSFPTANTEAFF
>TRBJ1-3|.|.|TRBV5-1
TGCGCCAGCAGCTTGGGAGGTGTGAACTCTGGAAACACCATATATTTT
CASSLGGVNSGNTIYF
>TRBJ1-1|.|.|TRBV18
TGTGCCAGCTCACCACGACTGCAGGGCGCAAACACTGAAGCTTTCTTT
CASSPRLQGANTEAFF
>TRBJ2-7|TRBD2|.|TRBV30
TGTGCCTGGAGGGTTTCGGGCGGGAGGTACGAGCAGTACTTC
CAWRVSGGRYEQYF
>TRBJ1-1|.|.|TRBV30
TGCGCCTGGAGTGAGGGCAGGCCCCAAGCTTTCTTT
CAWSEGRPQAFF
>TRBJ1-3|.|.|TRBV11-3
TGTGCCAGCAGCCACACCGGGGAGGGAAACACCATATATTTT
CASSHTGEGNTIYF
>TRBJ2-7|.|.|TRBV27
TGTGCCAGTGCAGGAGCCCTCCGCGAGCAGTACTTC
CASAGALREQYF
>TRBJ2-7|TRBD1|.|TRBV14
TGTGCCAGCAGCCAACTAACCGGGACAGACAGCTCCGAGCAGTACTTC
CASSQLTGTDSSEQYF
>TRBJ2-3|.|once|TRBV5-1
TGCGCCAGCAGCTTGGTATGGGACAGCACAGATACGCAGTATTTT
CASSLVWDSTDTQYF
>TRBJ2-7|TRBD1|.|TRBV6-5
TGTGCCAGCAGTTACTCGACCGGGACAGGGACCTACGAGCAGTACTTC
CASSYSTGTGTYEQYF
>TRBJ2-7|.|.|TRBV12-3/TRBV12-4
TGTGCCAGCAGCCCCGCCTACGAGCAGTACTTC
CASSPAYEQYF
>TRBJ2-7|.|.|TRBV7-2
TGTGCCAGCAGCTTCGGACGGTACTACGAGCAGTACTTC
CASSFGRYYEQYF
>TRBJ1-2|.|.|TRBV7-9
TGTGCCAGCAGCCGCCCGGGATGGGTCTATGGCTACACCTTC
CASSRPGWVYGYTF
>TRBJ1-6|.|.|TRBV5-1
TGCGCCAGCAGCTTGGATGCGGGGGATTCACCCCTCCACTTT
CASSLDAGDSPLHF
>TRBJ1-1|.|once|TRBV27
TGTGCCAGCAGTTCCCTAAGGCGGGGGGGCACTGAAGCTTTCTTT
CASSSLRRGGTEAFF
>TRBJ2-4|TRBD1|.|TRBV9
TGTGCCAGCAGCGTCGGACAGGGGGTTAGGGGCAAAAACATTCAGTACTTC
CASSVGQGVRGKNIQYF
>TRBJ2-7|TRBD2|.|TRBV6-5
TGTGCCAGCAGTCTCTACGGGGGGGGGCAGTACTTC
CASSLYGGGQYF
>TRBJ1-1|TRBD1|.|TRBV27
TGTGCCAGCAGCCAAGGGGGCGCGGGCACTGAAGCTTTCTTT
CASSQGGAGTEAFF
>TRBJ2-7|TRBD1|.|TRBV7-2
TGTGCCAGCAGCCCTCCAGTGGGACAGGGCGACTACGAGCAGTACTTC
CASSPPVGQGDYEQYF
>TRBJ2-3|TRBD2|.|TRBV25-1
TGTGCCAGCAAGGCGGGAGTGGGGGTTTACACAGATACGCAGTATTTT
CASKAGVGVYTDTQYF
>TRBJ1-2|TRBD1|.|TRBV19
TGTGCCAGTAGTCCCCTCGGACAGGGATTCTATGGCTACACCTTC
CASSPLGQGFYGYTF
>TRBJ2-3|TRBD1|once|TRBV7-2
TGTGCCAGCAGCTGGACAGGGGGTGATACGCAGTATTTT
CASSWTGGDTQYF
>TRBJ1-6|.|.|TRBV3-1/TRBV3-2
TGTGCCAGCAGCCAAGATATAACCCTATACCGCAATTCACCCCTCCACTTT
CASSQDITLYRNSPLHF
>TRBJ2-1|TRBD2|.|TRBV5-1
TGCGCCAGCAGCCCCATGGGGGGGGCCTACAATGAGCAGTTCTTC
CASSPMGGAYNEQFF
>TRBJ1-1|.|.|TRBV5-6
TGTGCCAGCAGCTTGTCCGAGCTATACCACTTT
CASSLSELYHF
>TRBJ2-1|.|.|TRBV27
TGTGCCAGCAGCGGGGATTACAATGAGCAGTTCTTC
CASSGDYNEQFF
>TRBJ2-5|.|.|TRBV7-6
TGTGCCAGCGCCGGGACTCCCCAAGAGACCCAGTACTTC
CASAGTPQETQYF
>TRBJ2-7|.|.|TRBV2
TGTGCCAGCAGTGAAACGGTAAAGGGGGGATCCTACGAGCAGTACTTC
CASSETVKGGSYEQYF
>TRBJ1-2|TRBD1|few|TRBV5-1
TGCGCCAGCAGCCCGACAGGGGGACAAACGATCTATGGCTACACCTTC
CASSPTGGQTIYGYTF
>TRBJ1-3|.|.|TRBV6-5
TGTGCCAGCAGCCAGGCACCGAGCTCTGGAAACACCATATATTTT
CASSQAPSSGNTIYF
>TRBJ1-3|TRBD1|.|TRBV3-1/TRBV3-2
TGTGCCAGCAGCCAAGGGACAGGCCAGGTCGGCTCTGGAAACACCATATATTTT
CASSQGTGQVGSGNTIYF
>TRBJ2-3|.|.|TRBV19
TGTGCCAGTAGTACCGGCCCAGGGCCCCCAGATACGCAGTATTTT
CASSTGPGPPDTQYF
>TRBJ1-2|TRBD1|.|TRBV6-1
TGTGCCAGCACCGAGACAGGGAGGACTGGCTACACCTTC
CASTETGRTGYTF
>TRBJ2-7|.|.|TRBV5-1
TGCGCCAGCAGCTTGCGGCAGAACCGCTACGAGCAGTACTTC
CASSLRQNRYEQYF
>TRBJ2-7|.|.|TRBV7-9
TGTGCCAGCAGTCTAACCGGGACTGCCACCTACGAGCAGTACTTC
CASSLTGTATYEQYF
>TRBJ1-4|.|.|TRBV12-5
TGTGCTAGTGGGAGGACGAGCGAAAAACTGTTTTTT
CASGRTSEKLFF
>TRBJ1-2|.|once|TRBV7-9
TGTGCCAGCAGCCCCAGGGTACATGGCTACACCTTC
CASSPRVHGYTF
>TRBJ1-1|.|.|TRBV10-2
TGCGCCAGCAGTGAGGGGTTTAACACTGAAGCTTTCTTT
CASSEGFNTEAFF
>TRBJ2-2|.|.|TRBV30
TGTGCCTGGAGCCTCGCCGGGGGCATCGCGAACACCGGGGAGCTGTTTTTT
CAWSLAGGIANTGELFF
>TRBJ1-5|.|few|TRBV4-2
TGTGCCAGCAGCCAAGGGGGTGGCAGCAATCAGCCCCAGCATTTT
CASSQGGGSNQPQHF
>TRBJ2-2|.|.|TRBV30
TGTGCCGGACCGGGACGGAGCACCGGGGAGCTGTTTTTT
CAGPGRSTGELFF
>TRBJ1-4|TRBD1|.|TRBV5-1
TGCGCCAGCAGAGGGGGCGGGCACGCAACTAATGAAAAACTGTTTTTT
CASRGGGHATNEKLFF
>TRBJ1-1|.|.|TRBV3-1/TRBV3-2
TGTGCCAGCAGCCCTAGCGGTGGAACTGAAGCTTTCTTT
CASSPSGGTEAFF
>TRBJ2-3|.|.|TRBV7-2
TGTGCCAGCAGCTTAGGAGTATTGGGAGCCGGAGATACGCAGTATTTT
CASSLGVLGAGDTQYF
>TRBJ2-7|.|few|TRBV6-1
TGTGCCAGCAGTGAAGCGGGGGGGGCCGGCTACGAGCAGTACTTC
CASSEAGGAGYEQYF
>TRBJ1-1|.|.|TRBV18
TGTGCCAGCTCACCACCGATGAACACTGAAGCTTTCTTT
CASSPPMNTEAFF
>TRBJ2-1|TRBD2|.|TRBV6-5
TGTGCCAGCAGTTACTTCGGGAGGGGAGATGAGCAGTTCTTC
CASSYFGRGDEQFF